Listed below are T cell receptor beta chains from one sample, sequenced in a study of T-cell memory formation after mild COVID-19. From the 5' RACE reads, TCRdb called clonotypes with MiXCR, one entry per CDR3 protein. The repertoire holds approximately 100,000 distinct CDR3 sequences, with around 12% as singletons. Sequenced: PBMCs or a T cell subset sorted from them (not recorded which). The receptors derive from an adult woman who had mild COVID-19 (a few samples of this study predate the infection). Cell type and time point are not known. Each CDR3 is given with its conserved first and last residue. D genes are given only for firm matches. Rows may omit the clone size; those that give it use once, few, many or a size class.

-	TRBV5-1	TRBJ2-1	many	CASLLVEEQFF	TGCGCCAGCCTTCTGGTGGAGGAGCAGTTCTTC
-	TRBV30	TRBJ2-7	-	CAWRRFPRDYEQYF	TGTGCCTGGAGGAGATTCCCCAGGGATTACGAGCAGTACTTC
TRBD2	TRBV7-9	TRBJ2-7	many	CASSSGTSGRGLPWEQYF	TGTGCCAGCAGCTCCGGGACTAGCGGGAGAGGGTTGCCTTGGGAGCAGTACTTC
TRBD1	TRBV5-1	TRBJ1-2	few	CASSPAAGQGAWNYGYTF	TGCGCCAGCAGCCCTGCCGCGGGACAGGGGGCCTGGAACTATGGCTACACCTTC
TRBD2	TRBV10-3	TRBJ2-1	few	CAISELTSGNNEQFF	TGTGCCATCAGTGAGTTAACTAGCGGGAACAATGAGCAGTTCTTC
-	TRBV6-5	TRBJ2-1	-	CASSPPGSYNEQFF	TGTGCCAGCAGTCCCCCGGGGAGCTACAATGAGCAGTTCTTC
TRBD1	TRBV2	TRBJ2-7	-	CASNPTGLPYEQYF	TGTGCCAGCAACCCGACAGGGCTGCCCTACGAGCAGTACTTC
TRBD2	TRBV20-1	TRBJ2-1	many	CSAPLAGVSYNEQFF	TGCAGTGCTCCCCTAGCGGGGGTATCCTACAATGAGCAGTTCTTC
TRBD1	TRBV2	TRBJ2-2	-	CASSPGQGMNTGELFF	TGTGCCAGCAGTCCCGGACAGGGTATGAACACCGGGGAGCTGTTTTTT
-	TRBV15	TRBJ2-1	-	CAGGLSSNEQFF	TGTGCTGGGGGACTCAGTAGTAATGAGCAGTTCTTC
TRBD1	TRBV7-9	TRBJ2-5	many	CASSLPGQVQETQYF	TGTGCCAGCAGCTTACCGGGACAGGTACAAGAGACCCAGTACTTC
-	TRBV7-8	TRBJ1-2	-	CASSLGQDGGYTF	TGTGCCAGCAGCTTAGGACAGGATGGAGGCTACACCTTC
TRBD2	TRBV4-1	TRBJ2-1	-	CDSSQALAVDEQFF	TGCGACAGCAGCCAAGCCCTAGCGGTTGATGAGCAGTTCTTC
-	TRBV20-1	TRBJ2-7	many	CSARDPAGTYEQYF	TGCAGTGCTAGAGACCCAGCGGGTACCTACGAGCAGTACTTC
-	TRBV12-3/TRBV12-4	TRBJ2-6	-	CASSLVYDSGANVLTF	TGTGCCAGCAGTTTAGTCTATGACTCTGGGGCCAACGTCCTGACTTTC
-	TRBV10-3	TRBJ2-2	-	CAIRNTGELFF	TGTGCCATCAGGAATACCGGGGAGCTGTTTTTT
-	TRBV5-4	TRBJ2-1	-	CASSPDHYEQFF	TGTGCCAGCAGCCCAGACCATTACGAGCAGTTCTTC
-	TRBV12-3/TRBV12-4	TRBJ2-5	few	CASSLTDPRTQYF	TGTGCCAGCAGTTTAACGGACCCCCGGACCCAGTACTTC
-	TRBV4-1	TRBJ2-3	many	CASSQVFLTSTDTQYF	TGCGCCAGCAGCCAAGTGTTCCTTACTAGCACAGATACGCAGTATTTT
-	TRBV2	TRBJ2-7	few	CASSDRRGHYEQYF	TGTGCCAGCAGTGACCGGCGGGGGCACTACGAGCAGTACTTC
-	TRBV7-9	TRBJ2-7	-	CASRDRSSYEQYF	TGTGCCAGCAGAGACAGAAGCTCCTACGAGCAGTACTTC
-	TRBV12-3/TRBV12-4	TRBJ2-7	few	CASSTSREQYF	TGTGCCAGCAGCACATCCCGCGAGCAGTACTTC
-	TRBV5-1	TRBJ1-1	-	CASSFSGHTNTEAFF	TGCGCCAGCAGCTTTTCGGGACACACGAACACTGAAGCTTTCTTT